The 10 T cell receptor beta chains listed next were all sequenced from one sample in a study of response to subunit inactivated influenza vaccine. From the RT-PCR reads, TCRdb called clonotypes with MiXCR, one entry per CDR3 protein. The data show about 570,000 distinct CDR3 sequences, 11% seen once. This same sample was also part of a study on T cells expressing NK-cell markers. That paper states: Making the TCR beta cDNA relied on 5'RACE template switching with UMIs.

This sample comprised PBMCs from blood, obtained on the day of vaccination. These receptors all stem from a man aged 50 to 59 who received an inactivated influenza vaccine.

The chain has TRBV6-2 or TRBV6-3 and TRBJ2-5, with D unclear. V lost 2 bases and J lost 4, with 17 bases in between. CDR1 is MNHEY and CDR2 is SVGEGT in the germline V gene. This CDR3 contains 16 residues. For the CDR3, the DNA is TGTGCCAGCAGTTACCCGTCGCGGACGTTGATAGAGACCCAGTACTTC. It encodes CASSYPSRTLIETQYF.

The chain links TRBV28 to TRBJ2-7; TRBD1 might be the D (5 bases). The CDR3 spans 14 residues. V lost 1 base and J lost 5, with 12 bases in between. Germline V gives CDR1 MDHEN, CDR2 SYDVKM. The CDR3 nucleotides read TGTGCCAGCAGTTTATACGCAGGGCGCGACGAGCAGTACTTC. Amino acids: CASSLYAGRDEQYF. Complete variable domain (other parts from reference TRBV28 and TRBJ2-7): DVKVTQSSRYLVKRTGEKVFLECVQDMDHENMFWYRQDPGLGLRLIYFSYDVKMKEKGDIPEGYSVSREKKERFSLILESASTNQTSMYLCASSLYAGRDEQYFGPGTRLTVT.

The chain carries TRBV25-1 and TRBJ2-2, with D maybe TRBD1 (6 bases). Trimming took 11 bases from V and 2 from J, leaving 15 bases between them. CDR1 is MGHDK, CDR2 SYGVNS, per germline. This CDR3 contains 14 residues. CDR3 protein: CASYLQGNTGELFF. CDR3 nucleotides: TGTGCCTCATATCTACAGGGAAACACCGGGGAGCTGTTTTTT.

This clonotype was detected a few times. The chain has TRBV11-1 and TRBJ1-5; the match to TRBD1 covers 9 bases. V lost 4 bases and J lost 0; bases outside the gene matches: 10. This CDR3 is built from 18 residues. The germline CDR1 and CDR2 sequences are SGHAT and FQDESV (reference sequence). This chain's CDR3 is CASSSDRGYGYSNQPQHF. CDR3 coding DNA: TGTGCCAGCAGCTCCGACAGGGGGTATGGTTATAGCAATCAGCCCCAGCATTTT.

J is TRBJ2-5 and V is TRBV19; 9 nucleotides match TRBD1. The CDR3 covers 16 residues. Germline V gene sequence: CDR1 LNHDA, CDR2 SQIVND (reference sequence). V was pared by 6 bases and J by 4 bases, with 12 bases of the junction left unmatched. CDR3 amino acids: CASSHSPGQGIETQYF. DNA for the CDR3: TGTGCCAGTAGCCACAGCCCGGGACAGGGCATAGAGACCCAGTACTTC.

This chain uses TRBV7-2 with TRBJ2-3, with 8 bases aligning to TRBD2. Germline lookup yields CDR1 SGHTA and CDR2 FQGNSA. The CDR3 covers 15 residues. Losses at the gene ends were 5 bases for V and 0 bases for J; bases not matched to a gene: 4. CDR3 residues: CASSQPGGSTDTQYF. In nucleotides, the CDR3 is TGTGCCAGCAGCCAACCGGGAGGGAGCACAGATACGCAGTATTTT.

The sample holds many counts of this clonotype. The chain is built from TRBV6-1 and TRBJ1-5; 7 nucleotides agree with TRBD1. This CDR3 comprises 16 residues. Germline CDR1 MNHNS, CDR2 SASEGT. Losses at the gene ends were 5 bases for V and 3 bases for J; bases not matched to a gene: 10. This CDR3 reads CASSNRDRLPNQPQHF. The CDR3 nucleotides read TGTGCCAGCAGTAATCGGGACAGACTCCCCAATCAGCCCCAGCATTTT.

Points on this clonotype: This clone may be a read error of a much larger clone one base away. The rearrangement joins TRBV12-3 or TRBV12-4 to TRBJ2-3; D ambiguous. The CDR3 runs 11 residues. The CDR3, as DNA: TGTGCCAGCACCAGCACAGATACGCACTATTTT. It encodes CASTSTDTHYF.

The chain combines TRBV27 with TRBJ2-1; 12 nucleotides line up with TRBD2. CDR3 length equals 15 residues. Germline V gene sequence: CDR1 MNHEY, CDR2 SMNVEV (reference sequence). V shed 5 bases, J shed 6 bases, and the junction held 5 bases outside the gene matches. The CDR3 region is CASSIGLAGPNEQFF. The CDR3 DNA is TGTGCCAGCAGTATCGGACTAGCGGGACCCAATGAGCAGTTCTTC.

This clonotype was seen only a few times. The chain couples TRBV5-6 to TRBJ2-7; D ambiguous. Trimming took 5 bases from V and 1 from J, leaving 13 bases between them. Germline CDR1 reads SGHDT; CDR2 reads YYEEEE. This CDR3 is 14 amino acids long. Here the CDR3 reads CASSSNSDSYEQYF. For the CDR3, the DNA is TGTGCCAGCAGTAGTAACAGTGATTCCTACGAGCAGTACTTC.